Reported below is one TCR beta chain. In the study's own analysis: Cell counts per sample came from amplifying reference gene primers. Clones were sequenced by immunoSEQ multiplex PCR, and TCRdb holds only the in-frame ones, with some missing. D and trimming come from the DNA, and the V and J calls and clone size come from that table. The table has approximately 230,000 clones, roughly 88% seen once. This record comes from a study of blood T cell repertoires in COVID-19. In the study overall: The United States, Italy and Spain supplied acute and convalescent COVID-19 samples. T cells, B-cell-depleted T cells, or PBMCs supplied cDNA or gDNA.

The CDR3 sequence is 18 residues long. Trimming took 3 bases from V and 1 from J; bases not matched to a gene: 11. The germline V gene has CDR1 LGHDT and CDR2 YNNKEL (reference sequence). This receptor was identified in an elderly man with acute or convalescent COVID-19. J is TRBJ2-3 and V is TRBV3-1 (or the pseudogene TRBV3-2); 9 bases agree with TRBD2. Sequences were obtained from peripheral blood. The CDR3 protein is CASSHLTSGPDGTDTQYF. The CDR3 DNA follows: TGTGCCAGCAGCCATCTAACTAGCGGGCCAGACGGCACAGATACGCAGTATTTT.